The 8 T cell receptor beta chains below were found in one sample sequenced in a study of blood T cell repertoires in COVID-19. The protocol was immunoSEQ multiplex PCR, while the TCRdb copy is restricted to in-frame clones and leaves out a portion. Counted here are roughly 64,000 clones, around 73% occurring once; the ten biggest clones make up 11% to 15%. The sample comprised peripheral blood. The origin of the receptors is a man aged 55-75 years with COVID-19, enrolled during active disease.

This sequence joins TRBV7-2 and TRBJ2-1; D possibly corresponds to TRBD2 (6 bases). The ends were cut back, 5 bases at V and 12 bases at J, with 11 bases in the middle. The CDR3 runs to 11 residues. CDR1 is SGHTA, CDR2 FQGNSA, per germline. CDR3 nucleotide sequence: TGTGCCAGCAGCCCACCCGGGGGGCAGTTCTTC. Translation: CASSPPGGQFF.

The rearrangement joins TRBV29-1 to TRBJ2-7; TRBD2 agrees at 11 bases. The CDR3 consists of 11 residues. Trimming took 4 bases from V and 7 from J; bases not matched to a gene: 0. Germline CDR1 SQVTM, CDR2 ANQGSEA. This CDR3 reads CSVGLAGEQYF. In DNA, the CDR3 is TGCAGCGTTGGACTAGCGGGGGAGCAGTACTTC.

V is TRBV19 and J is TRBJ1-4; TRBD1 is a possible D gene (5 bases). The germline gives CDR1 LNHDA, CDR2 SQIVND (reference sequence). Trimming shortened V by 5 bases and J by 8 bases, and 18 bases separated the two germline ends. The CDR3 runs 15 residues. CDR3 sequence (DNA): TGTGCCAGTAGTGAAGCTGCAGGGAACGGGGAAAAACTGTTTTTT. It codes for CASSEAAGNGEKLFF. The full variable domain, in which reference TRBV19 and TRBJ1-4 provide the parts outside the CDR3, is DGGITQSPKYLFRKEGQNVTLSCEQNLNHDAMYWYRQDPGQGLRLIYYSQIVNDFQKGDIAEGYSVSREKKESFPLTVTSAQKNPTAFYLCASSEAAGNGEKLFFGSGTQLSVL.

This chain uses TRBV6-5 with TRBJ1-2; D call uncertain. There are 11 residues in the CDR3. CDR1 is MNHEY and CDR2 is SVGAGI in the germline V gene. Between the trimmed V and J ends, which lost 8 bases and 7 bases, there was a span of 11 bases. The CDR3: CASLSGFGYTF. CDR3 bases: TGTGCCAGCCTATCCGGGTTTGGCTACACCTTC.

The chain uses TRBV2 and TRBJ1-2, with D tentatively TRBD1 (5 bases). V lost 6 bases and J lost 6, with 14 bases in between. CDR3 length equals 13 residues. Germline V CDR1 and CDR2: SNHLY, FYNNEI. The CDR3 spells CASRAYATDGYTF. The DNA for the CDR3 is TGTGCCAGCAGAGCTTACGCGACAGATGGCTACACCTTC.

As regards this clone: This CDR3 is also generated by other DNA sequences in the sample. V usage is TRBV5-1 and J usage is TRBJ2-2; TRBD2 matches at 9 bases. The V and J ends lost 0 bases and 2 bases, in that order; junction bases with no gene match: 2. This CDR3 comprises 16 residues. Germline CDR1 SGHRS, CDR2 YFSETQ. The CDR3 region has the DNA TGCGCCAGCAGCTTGGGACTAGCGGTTAACACCGGGGAGCTGTTTTTT. This codes for CASSLGLAVNTGELFF.

The sample holds a few counts of this clone. This chain connects TRBV11-2 to TRBJ2-1; 9 positions match TRBD2. This CDR3 is built from 14 residues. Germline lookup yields CDR1 SGHAT and CDR2 FQNNGV. The ends lost 5 bases at V and 6 bases at J; junction bases unmatched: 5. In nucleotides, the CDR3 is TGTGCCAGCAGCCTCCGACTAGCGGCCAATGAGCAGTTCTTC. This sequence encodes CASSLRLAANEQFF.

The chain uses TRBV10-3 and TRBJ1-2, with no clear D. Germline values: CDR1 ENHRY, CDR2 SYGVKD. CDR3 length: 10 residues. Trimming left V 8 bases short and J 5 bases short, with 6 bases between. The CDR3 sequence is CAIPGYGYTF. CDR3 nucleotide sequence: TGTGCCATCCCGGGGTATGGCTACACCTTC.